These T cell receptor beta chains were read from a single sample in a study of T cell repertoires in cytomegalovirus infection. TCRdb analysed the reads with MiXCR anew, one entry per CDR3 protein. This sample yields about 600,000 distinct CDR3 sequences, of which roughly 26% are seen a single time; 8% belongs to the top ten. Sequenced sample: CD8+ T cells from PBMCs. The source is a human donor in good health (CMV status not recorded). Some clones in this sample may be carry-over from other donors' samples. The CDR3 runs from the conserved cysteine through the conserved F or W. D genes are given only for firm matches. Clone sizes are given selectively: once, few, many, or a class where the clone is expanded.

d_gene	len	v_gene	abundance	j_gene	CDR3nt	CDR3aa
TRBD1	15	TRBV27	many	TRBJ2-2	TGTGCCAGCAGTTTGAGGGACAGGCGAACCGGGGAGCTGTTTTTT	CASSLRDRRTGELFF
TRBD1	14	TRBV12-5	once	TRBJ1-2	TGTGCTAGTGGTTTTGGACAGGGGAGGGATGGCTACACCTTC	CASGFGQGRDGYTF
TRBD2	18	TRBV7-8	many	TRBJ2-7	TGTGCCAGCAGTCCTGGCTGGGGACTAGCGGGAATCTCCTACGAGCAGTACTTC	CASSPGWGLAGISYEQYF
TRBD2	16	TRBV5-5	few	TRBJ2-1	TGTGCCAGCAGCCCGGGGGCGGGGGGACTCTACAATGAGCAGTTCTTC	CASSPGAGGLYNEQFF
TRBD1	15	TRBV2	few	TRBJ1-2	TGTGCCAGCAGTGAATGGGACAGGGCTAACTATGGCTACACCTTC	CASSEWDRANYGYTF
.	12	TRBV29-1	.	TRBJ2-5	TGCAGCCTAGTGGGGGTCCAAGAGACCCAGTACTTC	CSLVGVQETQYF
TRBD2	17	TRBV20-1	few	TRBJ2-5	TGCAGTGCCCCGGTTCAGCGGGGGGGGATGGGGCAAGAGACCCAGTACTTC	CSAPVQRGGMGQETQYF
.	13	TRBV12-3/TRBV12-4	.	TRBJ2-5	TGTGCCAGCAGTTCCTGGACCCAAGAGACCCAGTACTTC	CASSSWTQETQYF
.	16	TRBV27	.	TRBJ1-1	TGTGCCAGCAGTTTATTAGGGCCGAAGGTCTACACTGAAGCTTTCTTT	CASSLLGPKVYTEAFF
TRBD2	16	TRBV7-2	many	TRBJ2-3	TGTGCCAGCAGCTTAGTGGCGGGGGAGATCACAGATACGCAGTATTTT	CASSLVAGEITDTQYF
TRBD1	14	TRBV20-1	.	TRBJ2-1	TGCAGTGCTAGAGCAGGGGGCTCCTACAATGAGCAGTTCTTC	CSARAGGSYNEQFF
.	13	TRBV27	few	TRBJ1-1	TGTGCCAGCACTCGAGGGTGGAACACTGAAGCTTTCTTT	CASTRGWNTEAFF
TRBD1	16	TRBV5-1	.	TRBJ2-2	TGCGCCAGCAGCTTGACCGGGACAGCGAACACCGGGGAGCTGTTTTTT	CASSLTGTANTGELFF
.	12	TRBV25-1	few	TRBJ1-2	TGTGCCAGCAGTGAAGGGTCGACAGGCTACACCTTC	CASSEGSTGYTF
TRBD1	13	TRBV6-1	many	TRBJ1-1	TGTGCCAGCAGTTGGGGGGGACAGATTGAAGCTTTCTTT	CASSWGGQIEAFF
TRBD2	14	TRBV7-2	few	TRBJ2-1	TGTGCCAGCTTACTAGCGGGGGGATACAATGAGCAGTTCTTC	CASLLAGGYNEQFF
.	12	TRBV28	many	TRBJ2-2	TGTGCCAGCAGGGGAAGCACCGGGGAGCTGTTTTTT	CASRGSTGELFF
TRBD2	15	TRBV12-3/TRBV12-4	many	TRBJ2-3	TGTGCCAGCAGTTACCTAGCGGGGGTAGCAGATACGCAGTATTTT	CASSYLAGVADTQYF
.	14	TRBV12-3/TRBV12-4	.	TRBJ1-2	TGTGCCAGCAGTTTGAACATATTCGTCTATGGCTACACCTTC	CASSLNIFVYGYTF
TRBD1	18	TRBV15	many	TRBJ2-5	TGTGCCACCAGCAGAGATCCACCAGGGGACAGGGGGTCGGAGACCCAGTACTTC	CATSRDPPGDRGSETQYF
TRBD1	15	TRBV4-1	many	TRBJ2-2	TGCGCCAGCAGCCAAGCTCCGGACAGGTGGCGGGAGCTGTTTTTT	CASSQAPDRWRELFF
.	16	TRBV28	.	TRBJ2-5	TGTGCCAGCACCGGGGGAGAGGGAAGGGGCCAAGAGACCCAGTACTTC	CASTGGEGRGQETQYF
.	16	TRBV7-9	.	TRBJ1-4	TGTGCCAGCAGCTTAGCGGACGGCGGACGAAATGAAAAACTGTTTTTT	CASSLADGGRNEKLFF
.	19	TRBV6-8	few	TRBJ2-3	TGTGCCAGCAGACGTAAAGCTGTTGCAAAGAAAAAGATCACAGATACGCAGTATTTT	CASRRKAVAKKKITDTQYF
TRBD1	17	TRBV20-1	.	TRBJ2-1	TGCAGTGCCACCAGGGGACAGACCCCAGTACCTTACAATGAGCAGTTCTTC	CSATRGQTPVPYNEQFF
.	15	TRBV4-1	many	TRBJ2-3	TGCGCCAGCAGCCAAGAGCAGGGAACGGCAGATACGCAGTATTTT	CASSQEQGTADTQYF
TRBD1	14	TRBV6-8	many	TRBJ2-7	TGTGCCAGCAGGAGGGACAGGGGGCTCTACGAGCAGTACTTC	CASRRDRGLYEQYF
TRBD2	15	TRBV12-3/TRBV12-4	.	TRBJ2-5	TGTGCCAGCAGCCCACTAGCGGGGGAGGTGGAGACCCAGTACTTC	CASSPLAGEVETQYF
TRBD1	16	TRBV5-6	few	TRBJ2-5	TGTGCCAGCAGCGCACCGGGACAGGGTCTGATCGAGACCCAGTACTTC	CASSAPGQGLIETQYF
TRBD1	14	TRBV10-3	few	TRBJ1-1	TGTGCCATCACCTCGGACAGGGGGCCCACTGAAGCTTTCTTT	CAITSDRGPTEAFF
.	15	TRBV2	.	TRBJ2-4	TGTGCCAGCAGTGAAGGAGTACTAGCCAAAAACATTCAGTACTTC	CASSEGVLAKNIQYF
.	13	TRBV7-9	.	TRBJ2-3	TGTGCCAGCAGCCAAGAGACGCCAGATACGCAGTATTTT	CASSQETPDTQYF
.	14	TRBV12-3/TRBV12-4	few	TRBJ2-1	TGTGCCAGCAGTTTCTCGCTAGCCCACAATGAGCAGTTCTTC	CASSFSLAHNEQFF
.	12	TRBV20-1	.	TRBJ1-4	TGCGGTGCAGGTTGGGCTAATGAAAAACTGTTTTTT	CGAGWANEKLFF
.	15	TRBV14	.	TRBJ2-2	TGTGCCAGCAGCCAAGAAAGGACTTTAGGCGGGGAGCTGTTTTTT	CASSQERTLGGELFF
.	14	TRBV13	many	TRBJ2-7	TGTGCCAGCAGCTTAGGGGCAGGACCCTACGAGCAGTACTTC	CASSLGAGPYEQYF
.	18	TRBV27	many	TRBJ2-2	TGTGCCAGCAGCCTTCGATTACCACTAAACCCGAACACCGGGGAGCTGTTTTTT	CASSLRLPLNPNTGELFF
TRBD1	16	TRBV7-6	many	TRBJ2-2	TGTGCCAGCATTGGAGGACAGGGGGCAAACACCGGGGAGCTGTTTTTT	CASIGGQGANTGELFF
TRBD1	17	TRBV13	.	TRBJ2-2	TGTGCCAGCAGCCTCACAGGGGGCGCTTTTGAGGACGGGGAGCTGTTTTTT	CASSLTGGAFEDGELFF